In its sample, the clone carrying this TCR beta chain was seen a few times. This sample was included in a study of blood T cell repertoires in COVID-19. Background on the study: Acute and convalescent COVID-19 samples came from the United States, Italy and Spain. Sample material is recorded as cDNA or gDNA derived from T cells, B-cell-depleted T cells, or PBMCs.

In the authors' workflow: From reference gene primer amplification, estimates of nucleated cell counts were derived. TCRdb's copy holds only in-frame clones and misses some; the assay was immunoSEQ multiplex PCR. Clone size and the V and J calls come from that table; the DNA yielded D and trimming. The repertoire holds almost 400,000 clones, around nine tenths seen once, with 0.95% to 1% in the top ten. Participants were aged roughly 18 to 89 years from roughly 26 US areas. The sequence derives from a woman aged 25 to 45 with acute COVID-19. Input material: PBMCs or T cells enriched from blood (not recorded which).

The CDR3 bases are TGTGCCAGCAGCCTTAAAGACGAGAACCGCGGTCATGGCTACACCTTC. This gives the protein CASSLKDENRGHGYTF. The chain combines TRBV4-2 with TRBJ1-2; no definite D call. V was shortened by 4 bases and J by 6 bases, with 21 bases between the two germline ends. The CDR3 has 16 residues. Germline V lookup: CDR1 LGHNA, CDR2 YNFKEQ.